One and the same sample provided the 20 T cell receptor beta chains below, sequenced in a study of cytomegalovirus exposure and HLA in healthy donors (dated by TCRdb to the late 2010s). Library prep was done by the immunoSEQ multiplex PCR assay. For the multiplex PCR, a mixture combining 60 forward primers for TCR Vbeta segments and 13 reverse primers for TCR Jbeta segments was used. This immuneACCESS table, as held by TCRdb, lists in-frame sequences with V and J called but not all clones. Of the missing ones, under half trace to an unresolved V gene in checked studies; the others have no known cause. The sample table lists around 130,000 clones, about 74% of them with a count of one. 6.6% of the sample is in the top ten clones. Sequenced material: PBMCs. All receptors come from a man aged 35 to 55 in good health and CMV-seropositive.

The table lists this clone with a few counts. The chain joins TRBV5-1 to TRBJ2-6; unclear D gene. The V gene lost 2 bases and the J gene lost 0 bases, with 12 bases spanning the gap. The germline V gene has CDR1 SGHRS and CDR2 YFSETQ. This CDR3 comprises 17 residues. In DNA, the CDR3 is TGCGCCAGCAGCTTTCGCGCTTCAAACTCTGGGGCCAACGTCCTGACTTTC. Its translation: CASSFRASNSGANVLTF. The full variable domain, completed using reference TRBV5-1 and TRBJ2-6, is KAGVTQTPRYLIKTRGQQVTLSCSPISGHRSVSWYQQTPGQGLQFLFEYFSETQRNKGNFPGRFSGRQFSNSRSEMNVSTLELGDSALYLCASSFRASNSGANVLTFGAGSRLTVL.

The genes are TRBV7-8 and TRBJ2-5, with 7 bases that match TRBD2. This CDR3 contains 16 residues. In germline, CDR1 is SGHVS, CDR2 FQNEAQ. V lost 7 bases, J lost 2 bases, and 13 bases stayed unmatched. The CDR3 region has the DNA TGTGCCAGCACCCTCCGGGAAGCGGGAAATCAAGAGACCCAGTACTTC. Protein product: CASTLREAGNQETQYF.

J is TRBJ2-3 and V is TRBV27; D is possibly TRBD2 (6 bases). Deletions cut 3 bases from V and 1 base from J, with 20 bases between. The CDR3 is 18 amino acids. The V gene's germline CDR1 is MNHEY and CDR2 SMNVEV (reference sequence). This CDR3 reads CASSLRTGGVMGTDTQYF. CDR3 nucleotide sequence: TGTGCCAGCAGTTTGAGGACTGGAGGGGTGATGGGCACAGATACGCAGTATTTT.

The chain is built from TRBV5-8 and TRBJ2-3; 10 nucleotides agree with TRBD2. This CDR3 has 17 amino acids. Losses at the gene ends were 0 bases for V and 2 bases for J; bases not matched to a gene: 6. Germline V gene sequence: CDR1 SGHTS, CDR2 YDEGEE. CDR3 residues: CASSLGLAGAFTDTQYF. The CDR3, as DNA: TGTGCCAGCAGCTTGGGGCTAGCGGGGGCCTTCACAGATACGCAGTATTTT.

The V gene is TRBV19, the J gene TRBJ2-7, with 8 bases lining up with TRBD2. The CDR3 totals 13 residues. Germline CDR1 LNHDA, CDR2 SQIVND (reference sequence). V dropped 8 bases and J dropped 6; count of bases not matched to a gene: 9. CDR3 coding DNA: TGTGCCAGTTCGGTCAGCGGGAGTCGCGAGCAGTACTTC. This codes for CASSVSGSREQYF.

The rearrangement links TRBV5-6 to TRBJ2-1, with 9 bases lining up with TRBD2. CDR1 is SGHDT and CDR2 is YYEEEE in the germline V gene. Trimming removed 3 bases from V and 5 bases from J; junction bases left unmatched: 9. The CDR3 is 16 residues long. Here the CDR3 DNA reads TGTGCCAGCAGCTGGGCCGGGACTAGCCTTCACAATGAGCAGTTCTTC. It translates to CASSWAGTSLHNEQFF.

This clone has only a few counts. This chain links TRBV2 with TRBJ2-2; TRBD1 is a possible D gene (6 bases). The CDR3 covers 15 residues. Trimming removed 3 bases at V and 4 bases at J, with 12 bases between. Looked up from germline, CDR1 is SNHLY and CDR2 is FYNNEI. The CDR3, as DNA: TGTGCCAGCAGTGAGCTGCAGGGGCCCACCGGGGAGCTGTTTTTT. Translated: CASSELQGPTGELFF.

The gene calls are TRBV5-4 and TRBJ2-7, with unresolved D. The V gene's germline CDR1 is SGHNT and CDR2 YYREEE (reference sequence). V was pared by 3 bases and J by 7 bases, with 14 bases between. The CDR3 is 13 amino acids. The CDR3 DNA is TGTGCCAGCAGCTATTCGGTTTCCGTGGAGCAGTACTTC. It codes for CASSYSVSVEQYF.

For this clone: The identical CDR3 is also encoded by other nucleotide sequences in the sample. This rearrangement joins TRBV7-9 to TRBJ1-5; 9 nucleotides agree with TRBD1. V gave up 6 bases and J gave up 4 bases; unmatched junction bases: 4. This CDR3 is 14 amino acids long. Germline CDR1 SEHNR, CDR2 FQNEAQ (reference sequence). The CDR3 loop reads CASSSGQGNQPQHF. CDR3 sequence (DNA): TGTGCCAGCAGTTCGGGACAGGGAAATCAGCCCCAGCATTTT.

The V call is TRBV4-1, the J call TRBJ2-5; D unclear. Trimming stripped 4 bases from V and 1 base from J, with 10 bases between. Germline V gives CDR1 MGHRA, CDR2 YSYEKL. The CDR3 length is 14 residues. CDR3 region: CASSLEDTQETQYF. The DNA of the CDR3 is TGCGCCAGCAGCCTCGAGGATACCCAAGAGACCCAGTACTTC.

The rearrangement uses TRBV4-2 and TRBJ2-3; 9 nucleotides line up with TRBD2. The CDR3 is 16 amino acids. CDR1 and CDR2 from the germline V gene are LGHNA and YNFKEQ. The V and J ends lost 1 base and 4 bases, in that order; junction bases with no gene match: 6. The DNA of the CDR3 is TGTGCCAGCAGCCAAGCCCGAGCGGGAGGAGCAGATACGCAGTATTTT. This gives the protein CASSQARAGGADTQYF.

The rearrangement links TRBV10-1 to TRBJ2-7, with 8 bases identical to TRBD2. This CDR3 contains 16 residues. J was trimmed by 3 bases and V by 3 bases; bases with no gene match: 10. Germline V CDR1 and CDR2: WNHNN, SYGVQD (reference sequence). The CDR3 protein is CASSEISGNPLYEQYF. The CDR3 coding sequence is TGCGCCAGCAGTGAAATTAGCGGGAACCCTCTCTACGAGCAGTACTTC.

The rearrangement joins TRBV6-5 to TRBJ2-5; 7 bases fit TRBD2. The better agreement between TRBJ2-7 and the DNA end casts doubt on the J call. CDR3 length: 14 amino acids. Germline assignment: CDR1 MNHEY and CDR2 SVGAGI. CDR3 protein: CASSRRELSYEQYF. Written as DNA, the CDR3 is TGTGCCAGCAGCCGGCGGGAGCTTTCCTACGAGCAGTACTTC.

This clone occurred a few times. The J gene is TRBJ2-3, the V gene TRBV2, with 8 bases matching TRBD2. J lost 4 bases, V lost 7 bases, and 7 bases had no gene match. CDR1 and CDR2 (germline): SNHLY, FYNNEI. The CDR3 length is 14 residues. The CDR3: CASNLAGFADTQYF. DNA for the CDR3: TGTGCCAGCAATTTAGCGGGATTCGCAGATACGCAGTATTTT.

The chain carries TRBV10-2 and TRBJ1-1; D remains ambiguous. The CDR3 runs to 15 residues. Germline assignment: CDR1 WSHSY and CDR2 SAAADI. Trimming took 3 bases from V and 11 from J, leaving 22 bases between them. CDR3 protein: CASSDGVGRSSGAFF. The CDR3 bases are TGCGCCAGCAGTGATGGGGTAGGGAGGTCCTCGGGTGCTTTCTTT.

V and J are TRBV28 and TRBJ1-3; 7 bases map to TRBD1. CDR1 is MDHEN and CDR2 is SYDVKM in the germline V gene. J was trimmed by 2 bases and V by 5 bases; bases with no gene match: 3. This CDR3 region has 14 residues. For the CDR3, the DNA is TGTGCCAGCAGTCCCACAGGGGCTGGAAACACCATATATTTT. Protein product: CASSPTGAGNTIYF.

The CDR3 reads CASSENHRGGYTF. The CDR3 nucleotides are TGTGCCAGCAGTGAAAACCACAGGGGAGGCTACACCTTC. The chain employs TRBV6-1 and TRBJ1-2; 7 bases fit TRBD1. This CDR3 has 13 amino acids. With 2 bases clipped from V and 8 bases from J, the junction kept 5 bases outside the gene matches. Germline CDR1 is MNHNS and CDR2 is SASEGT.

This clone was counted a single time. The J gene is TRBJ2-1, the V gene TRBV11-3, with 9 nucleotides matching TRBD1. The CDR3 consists of 11 residues. Germline loops: CDR1 SGHNT, CDR2 YENEEA. J lost 16 bases, V lost 5 bases, and 6 bases had no gene match. The CDR3 nucleotides are TGTGCCAGCAGCAGAGGGGACAGGGTCTTCTTC. Protein product: CASSRGDRVFF.

V is TRBV6-5 and J is TRBJ1-2; D perhaps matches TRBD1 (6 bases). The CDR3 consists of 15 residues. Germline V lookup: CDR1 MNHEY, CDR2 SVGAGI. Trimming pared 0 bases from V and 9 bases from J, leaving 17 bases between. DNA for the CDR3: TGTGCCAGCAGTTACTCTACAGGGAGCTCGGTCCGCTACACCTTC. Translation gives CASSYSTGSSVRYTF.

The V and J genes are TRBV5-6 and TRBJ1-2; weak D call: TRBD1 (5 bases). This CDR3 contains 13 residues. The V end lost 4 bases, the J end lost 3 bases, and 10 bases lay between the germline ends. Germline V lookup: CDR1 SGHDT, CDR2 YYEEEE. CDR3 sequence: CASSHDRYYGYTF. CDR3 sequence (DNA): TGTGCCAGCAGCCATGACAGATACTATGGCTACACCTTC.